This section outlines one T cell receptor beta chain sequence together with its context. Antigen specificity is unknown. The entry originates in a study of T cell responses to AZD1222 COVID-19 vaccine. Using immunoSEQ multiplex PCR, the repertoire was profiled, and TCRdb retains in-frame clones only, with some absent. The sample includes approximately 84,000 clones, roughly four fifths of them seen just once. The CDR3 is made up of 14 amino acids. Trimming removed 0 bases at V and 9 bases at J, with 9 bases between. Per germline, CDR1 PRHDT and CDR2 FYEKMQ (reference sequence). Study outcomes and limitations: Vaccine-associated CD4 TCRs ranged over spike, dominating at 160-218 and 743-854. Unmutated variant regions reportedly attract nearly half of all spike-specific TCRs. Spike-specific TCR breadth and depth were elevated following two AZD1222 doses. Most donors were white British, females outnumbered males, and clonal diversity was possibly underestimated.

This sequence originates from an adult who received the AZD1222 COVID-19 vaccine. Sequencing was performed on peripheral blood, taken 28 days after the second AZD1222 dose. The chain carries TRBV13 and TRBJ1-6, with TRBD1 as a possible D gene (5 bases). The CDR3 here is CASSLGEGPSPLHF. The DNA of the CDR3 is TGTGCCAGCAGCTTAGGTGAGGGGCCTTCACCCCTCCACTTT.